The T cell receptor (beta chain) described here comes from a study of blood T cells in healthy people across ages. J was trimmed by 6 bases and V by 3 bases; bases with no gene match: 10. CDR3 size: 16 residues. As for this clonotype: The antigen is undetermined.

Findings of the study overall: A conclusive naive versus antigen-experienced comparison was prevented by the unsorted PBMCs. The recorded TCR beta diversity per million T cells decreased in a roughly linear manner with age.

It was with a sample-barcoded 5' primer and a J-beta primer mix that a second PCR of roughly 6 to 12 cycles was run. With 12 random nucleotides, a template-switch adaptor tagged each individual cDNA molecule. TCRdb fed the 5' RACE reads into MiXCR, producing one record per CDR3 protein. The profile shows more than 550,000 distinct CDR3 sequences, 22% of them singletons. This clonotype was obtained from a man between 65 and 80 years old in good health. The source material was blood. The rearrangement links TRBV12-3 or TRBV12-4 to TRBJ2-3, with 9 positions matching TRBD2. CDR3 region: CASSFTTGRGGDTQYF. Here the CDR3 DNA reads TGTGCCAGCAGTTTTACGACAGGGCGGGGGGGGGATACGCAGTATTTT.